The text below deals with one T cell receptor beta chain. It lacks a known antigen. No much larger clonotype is one base removed from it; base qualities were not supplied. The record originates from a study of cytomegalovirus exposure and HLA in healthy donors (dated by TCRdb to the late 2010s). In the study overall: According to an earlier analysis of several hundred of the donors, about 179 million T cells yielded 100 million or so unique TCR beta sequences and approximately 300 Gb of sequence data. Approximately 310 gigabases of sequencing data and 78 million or so unique TCR sequences were included in an early release covering about 620 HLA-typed donors. The genetic ancestry cluster associated with self-reported Caucasian donors included 81% of the roughly 390 genotyped donors. The study was designed to test whether signatures of past pathogen exposure could be identified by cataloging public T cell receptors. Using immunosequencing, the study profiled T cell repertoires from fewer than 850 subjects and related those repertoires to cytomegalovirus serostatus. Besides the first cohort of 500 to 700 subjects, a separate validation cohort made up of over 95 different subjects was used. High-throughput TCR immunosequencing, statistical association of individual TCRs with disease status, and machine learning were combined to predict cytomegalovirus infection status. In a later analysis, previously published TCR beta repertoires from fewer than 750 donors were re-analyzed and high-resolution HLA genotyping was added so that TCR occurrence patterns could be studied. Rather than drawing on any new phenotypic data, the later analysis identified candidate immune exposures from TCR beta sequences and the way those sequences occurred across donors. In an earlier analysis of 587 of the donors, high-throughput TCR beta sequencing was used to judge whether each TCR beta V gene segment behaved as functional or pseudogenic. Alongside the repertoire data, information on donor age, sex, ethnicity and CMV serostatus was compiled. In a later genetic analysis, genome-wide SNP genotypes for about 60% of the 666 donors were used, and that subset was treated as a discovery cohort. All discovery cohort repertoires had been generated using a single sequencing platform. Both class I and class II loci were covered by HLA typing, at four-digit resolution. The number of typed donors differed by locus: about 620-630 for A, B, C, DRB1 and DQB1; approximately 530 for DQA1; fewer than 610 for DPA1; and 400 to 480 for DPB1. Roughly five DR-DQ haplotypes were handled as single units for association and clustering because linkage in the cohort was strong. Among around 400 genotyped donors of the cohort, an average of around 240,000 unique TCR beta nucleotide sequences were sequenced per donor, roughly 18% of them non-productive. Results the study describes overall, beyond this receptor: Several of the top co-occurrence clusters appeared to be linked to parvovirus B19, influenza, CMV and Epstein-Barr virus, according to a later analysis. V-gene and J-gene trimming of TCR beta chains was associated with a missense DCLRE1C variant in a later genetic analysis, and the association was replicated in an independent cohort. When HLA alleles, especially DR and DQ, strongly co-occurred, attributing TCR associations to individual alleles was difficult. Linkage disequilibrium might explain the correlated functional status among segregating V segments, but an unknown experimental factor could not be ruled out. For the cohort, immune exposure information was limited to CMV serostatus. Compared with the approximately 670-donor mean, donors in an Asian-associated ancestry cluster had fewer N-insertions in productive TCRs, according to a later genetic analysis. A later analysis found that HLA-associated TCR beta chains were more clonally expanded and had lower generation probabilities than equally common non-associated chains. Specific HLA alleles were associated with about 17,000 TCR beta sequences at a false discovery rate of 0.05 in a later analysis. This cohort had only TCR beta chains sequenced, and the lack of alpha or paired-chain data limited which features could be detected. Most CMV-associated TCR beta chains appeared to be HLA-restricted in a later analysis, and the HLA associations seemed to be driven largely by CMV exposure. Some IMGT-functional V segments, including TRBV6-2 and TRBV6-3, could not be told apart with the 87-base-pair reads, so those segments were excluded. Because counts were too low, around 17 rarely observed V segments, including chromosome 9 orphons, were left out of the earlier analysis of a few hundred of the donors. In vitro tests confirmed that a few of the cytomegalovirus-associated TCR beta chains recognize cytomegalovirus antigens. A later analysis found that TCR association rates varied across HLA loci, with DRB1 alleles showing the most associated TCRs and HLA-C alleles the fewest. The authors suggested that the approach could potentially be extended to other disease states and immunological phenotypes. The classifier was reported to diagnose cytomegalovirus status with high specificity and sensitivity in both the original and validation cohorts. Most TCR sequences were seen in very few donors, while some public TCRs were found in many individuals. In an earlier analysis of around 600 of the donors, most TCR beta V segments appeared in productive rearrangements about 90% or about 30% of the time, broadly matching IMGT annotations. A total of 150 to 200 TCR beta chains were listed by the study as associated with cytomegalovirus. Because some donors lacked HLA typing at each locus, the association tests relied only on the typed subset. Sequencing depth was assumed to be roughly uniform across donors in the presence/absence analyses, though that assumption may not hold. The sequencing pipeline was judged likely to have produced a cluster of highly shared sequence variants as a technical artifact. A further reported finding was that TCR beta sequences accurately predicted the HLA-A and HLA-B alleles for most subjects in the first cohort.

The library was obtained by the immunoSEQ multiplex PCR assay. The multiplex PCR relied on a mix of 60 forward primers for TCR Vbeta segments and 13 reverse primers for TCR Jbeta segments. The CDR3 region of rearranged TCR beta genes was amplified from genomic DNA with a multiplex PCR assay. The amplified TCR beta libraries were sequenced on the Illumina HiSeq System as 87-base-pair reads. As for the authors' bioinformatics: A later analysis tallied roughly 78 million unique TCR beta chains across the 666 repertoires, and approximately 11 million of those chains were shared by two or more donors. A nearest-neighbor algorithm error-corrected the raw reads and collapsed the reads into unique sequences, merging closely related sequences to remove PCR and sequencing errors. Alignment of CDR3 sequences to IMGT reference sequences was used to assign V, D and J gene segments. For a sequence to be retained, a match of at least six nucleotides to both a V gene segment and a J gene segment was required. A rearrangement was called productive if the CDR3 had no stop codons and remained in frame with V and J, and every other rearrangement was called non-productive. CDR3 was defined according to IMGT convention as the region running from the second conserved V-encoded cysteine to the conserved J-encoded phenylalanine. The earlier analysis of about 590 of the donors excluded sequences that lacked an unambiguous match to a single V gene segment. An earlier analysis of approximately 590 of the donors called V segments functional above 56.7% productive rearrangements and segregating when the between-donor standard deviation exceeded 5%. A statistical classification framework was built to diagnose cytomegalovirus status from the catalog of TCR beta chain sequences. In a later analysis, V and J genes were assigned by comparing TCR nucleotide sequences against IMGT/GENE-DB human TR gene sequences. In a later analysis, CDR3 sequences and most-parsimonious VDJ recombination scenarios were assigned using the TCRdist pipeline. In a later analysis, each TCR beta chain was defined by its CDR3 amino acid sequence together with its V-gene family, and reads without a unique V-gene family were excluded. To address suspected cross-contamination and a sequencing artifact, a later analysis removed roughly 640 highly shared, low-generation-probability nucleotide sequences. In a later analysis, a clonal expansion index was calculated for each public chain from normalized within-repertoire ranks of inferred template counts. In a later analysis, generation probabilities were computed using a VDJ recombination model fitted to out-of-frame rearrangements, and the results were checked against IGoR. In a later analysis, TCR-TCR, TCR-HLA and TCR-CMV co-occurrence was scored with hypergeometric tests, and a repertoire-size bias correction was applied to TCR pairs. In a later analysis, false discovery rates were estimated by permuting HLA or CMV assignments 20 times. In a later analysis, co-occurring TCRs were grouped using DBSCAN, with TCRdist sequence similarity added in when clustering inside HLA-allele-positive subsets. For co-occurrence clustering, repertoires with fewer than 30,000 or more than 120,000 public chains were excluded, along with about five repertoires with anomalous nucleotide sharing. TCRdb stores this immuneACCESS table with in-frame sequences only. Part of the clones is absent; in the studies checked, under half of the shortfall reflects unresolved V genes, and no reason is known for the rest. That table supplies the V and J calls and clone size; D and trimming were determined from the DNA. The sample table shows about 83,000 clones, and roughly 80% are seen once. Jointly, the top ten make up around 1.8% of the sample.

The germline V gene gives CDR1 as SGHRS and CDR2 as YFSETQ. From V the trimming removes 4 bases and from J it removes 4 bases, while the gene matches leave 8 bases of the junction unaccounted for. Inclusive of the bounding cysteine and phenylalanine, the CDR3 is 15 residues long. The retained sequence is limited to the CDR3, 45 bases, with the frame set at the first base. The cohort was made up of under 800 healthy bone marrow donors. At the time of sampling, all cohort members were nominally healthy, though unrecorded immune exposures were likely present. The donor was CMV seronegative and was included in the group of a few hundred seronegative cohort members. A peripheral blood sample was collected from each donor, and TCR beta sequencing was performed on peripheral blood mononuclear cells. The Qiagen DNeasy Blood Extraction Kit was used to extract genomic DNA from the blood cell samples.

This receptor was identified in a woman aged 25 to 39 in good health and CMV-seronegative. Sequenced material: PBMCs. The rearrangement joined TRBV5-1 to TRBJ2-3, and 8 junction bases match TRBD2. The CDR3 has the sequence CASSQAGALSDTQYF. The DNA sequence is TGCGCCAGCAGCCAAGCGGGAGCGTTATCAGATACGCAGTATTTT.